A single sample is the source of the 32 T cell receptor beta chains below, sequenced in a study of CD8+ T cells in alopecia areata. After isolation, RNA underwent reverse transcription to generate cDNA as the sequencing template. Generated by immunoSEQ multiplex PCR, the TCRdb table keeps only in-frame clones and is missing some. The table records over 150,000 clones, roughly 50% of them present only once. What was sequenced was CD8+ T cells sorted from blood. These TCRs come from a human donor in good health.

The chain employs TRBV5-6 and TRBJ2-1; a possible D gene is TRBD1 (6 bases). The CDR3 totals 13 residues. V was shortened by 2 bases and J by 7 bases, with 10 bases between the two germline ends. In germline, CDR1 is SGHDT, CDR2 YYEEEE. For the CDR3, the DNA is TGTGCCAGCAGCTTAGGACAGCCTAATGAGCAGTTCTTC. It codes for CASSLGQPNEQFF.

In this sample, this clone turned up once. This chain links TRBV4-1 with TRBJ1-2; 7 bases are shared with TRBD1. The CDR3 consists of 14 residues. V lost 4 bases, J lost 6 bases, and 8 bases stayed unmatched. CDR1 and CDR2 from the germline V gene are MGHRA and YSYEKL. The CDR3 DNA reads TGCGCCAGCAGCCCACTTGGGACAGTTCATGGCTACACCTTC. Encoded protein: CASSPLGTVHGYTF.

This chain links TRBV5-1 with TRBJ2-7; 7 bases are shared with TRBD1. V lost 3 bases and J lost 5; bases outside the gene matches: 11. CDR1 is SGHRS and CDR2 is YFSETQ in the germline V gene. The CDR3 length is 15 residues. The CDR3 is CASSSMTGPGDEQYF. The CDR3 DNA follows: TGCGCCAGCAGCTCCATGACAGGGCCAGGGGACGAGCAGTACTTC.

The rearrangement joins TRBV14 to TRBJ2-7; D not certain. The V gene's germline CDR1 is SGHDN and CDR2 FVKESK. V was trimmed by 1 base and J by 2 bases, leaving 6 bases between them. The CDR3 loop spans 13 amino acids. CDR3 DNA sequence: TGTGCCAGCAGCCAAGGACCGACCTACGAGCAGTACTTC. Protein sequence: CASSQGPTYEQYF.

The rearrangement joins TRBV5-4 to TRBJ2-6; 10 bases align to TRBD1. The junction had 11 bases not matched to a gene; V was cut back by 1 base and J by 1 base. The CDR3 is made up of 20 amino acids. Germline V gene lookup returns CDR1 SGHNT and CDR2 YYREEE (reference sequence). CDR3 residues: CASSLTATGGIRSGANVLTF. In DNA form, the CDR3 reads TGTGCCAGCAGCTTGACGGCGACAGGGGGCATAAGGTCTGGGGCCAACGTCCTGACTTTC.

The chain recombines TRBV19 with TRBJ2-3, with TRBD2 identical over 9 bases. The CDR3 is 15 residues long. V lost 5 bases and J lost 6; bases outside the gene matches: 9. Germline V lookup: CDR1 LNHDA, CDR2 SQIVND (reference sequence). The CDR3 is CASSPRASGADTQYF. CDR3 nucleotides: TGTGCCAGTAGTCCACGGGCTAGCGGGGCGGATACGCAGTATTTT.

The chain links TRBV4-1 to TRBJ2-5; D may match TRBD1 or TRBD2 (5 bases each). V lost 0 bases and J 7 bases, leaving 21 bases between the germline ends. Germline CDR1 reads MGHRA; CDR2 reads YSYEKL. The CDR3 is made up of 17 amino acids. This chain's CDR3 is CASSQETDSGLIGTQYF. The CDR3 bases are TGCGCCAGCAGCCAAGAAACCGACAGCGGCTTGATTGGGACCCAGTACTTC.

This clone was seen a handful of times. The V call is TRBV29-1, the J call TRBJ2-3, with D perhaps assigned TRBD1 or TRBD2 (5 bases each). The CDR3 covers 14 residues. V was clipped by 6 bases and J by 0 bases, with 13 bases between them. The germline V gene encodes CDR1 SQVTM and CDR2 ANQGSEA. CDR3 coding DNA: TGCAGCGTCCCCCGGGGCTCCAGCACAGATACGCAGTATTTT. As protein: CSVPRGSSTDTQYF.

V gene TRBV2 combines with J gene TRBJ2-3; 9 bases agree with TRBD2. There are 13 residues in the CDR3. Per the germline V gene, CDR1 is SNHLY and CDR2 is FYNNEI. With 7 bases clipped from V and 4 bases from J, the junction kept 3 bases outside the gene matches. The CDR3, as DNA: TGTGCCAGCATGGCGGGGGGGTCAGATACGCAGTATTTT. This sequence encodes CASMAGGSDTQYF.

CDR3 DNA: TGTGCCAGCAGTTCAAACACTGAAGCTTTCTTT. As protein: CASSSNTEAFF. V gene TRBV6-5 combines with J gene TRBJ1-1; unclear D gene. Germline V gene lookup returns CDR1 MNHEY and CDR2 SVGAGI. This CDR3 has 11 amino acids. The V gene lost 4 bases and the J gene lost 2 bases, with 2 bases spanning the gap.

The chain joins TRBV6-1 to TRBJ1-2; TRBD1 aligns across 8 bases. The V segment lost 6 bases and the J segment 6 bases; nucleotides outside the gene matches: 12. The CDR3 consists of 15 residues. Germline V gives CDR1 MNHNS, CDR2 SASEGT. Here the CDR3 reads CASREQGEGSHGYTF. The DNA for the CDR3 is TGTGCCAGCAGGGAACAGGGGGAAGGGTCGCATGGCTACACCTTC.

This clone has a handful of counts. This chain connects TRBV18 to TRBJ2-7; D is perhaps TRBD2 (6 bases). V shed 8 bases and J shed 0 bases, with 11 bases lying between them. The CDR3 totals 13 residues. In germline, CDR1 is KGHSH, CDR2 LQKENI. CDR3 loop: CASAGGNSYEQYF. CDR3 coding DNA: TGTGCCAGCGCCGGCGGGAACTCCTACGAGCAGTACTTC.

V usage is TRBV2 and J usage is TRBJ2-5; no clear D. The CDR3 is 14 residues long. In germline, CDR1 is SNHLY, CDR2 FYNNEI. V was trimmed by 2 bases and J by 5 bases, leaving 12 bases between them. For the CDR3, the DNA is TGTGCCAGCAGTGAACCCCTCAGGATGGAGACCCAGTACTTC. Translating it yields CASSEPLRMETQYF.

The chain joins TRBV25-1 to TRBJ1-1; the D is unclear. CDR3 length equals 10 residues. With 4 bases removed from V and 11 bases from J, the gap between germline ends came to 8 bases. Germline CDR1 is MGHDK and CDR2 is SYGVNS. CDR3 bases: TGTGCCAGCAGTGGAGGAAGGGCTTTCTTT. Translating it yields CASSGGRAFF.

The genes are TRBV27 and TRBJ2-7; 9 nucleotides agree with TRBD1. The length of the CDR3 is 13 residues. Germline V lookup: CDR1 MNHEY, CDR2 SMNVEV (reference sequence). Trimming removed 2 bases from V and 11 bases from J; junction bases left unmatched: 7. The CDR3 nucleotides are TGTGCCAGCAGTTTAAGGACAGGGGCTAGTAAGTACTTC. Translated, it gives CASSLRTGASKYF.

The chain couples TRBV6-5 to TRBJ1-6; 12 nucleotides line up with TRBD1. The CDR3 runs 15 residues. Losses at the gene ends were 10 bases for V and 9 bases for J; bases not matched to a gene: 10. Germline CDR1 MNHEY, CDR2 SVGAGI. In DNA, the CDR3 is TGTGCCACCACCCCCGGGACAGGGGGCGGTTCACCCCTCCACTTT. Protein sequence: CATTPGTGGGSPLHF.

The DNA for the CDR3 is TGTGCCAGCAGCCAGGGGGCGAACACCGGGGAGCTGTTTTTT. Its protein product is CASSQGANTGELFF. The rearrangement joins TRBV27 to TRBJ2-2; 7 bases agree with TRBD1. Unmatched junction bases numbered 1, after V lost 6 bases and J lost 0 bases. The CDR3 runs 14 residues. Germline-derived CDR1 and CDR2 are MNHEY and SMNVEV (reference sequence).

This clone appeared a few times. This chain joins TRBV18 and TRBJ1-4; D is possibly TRBD1 (6 bases). This CDR3 region has 15 residues. Trimming removed 4 bases at V and 7 bases at J, with 16 bases between. Germline V gene lookup returns CDR1 KGHSH and CDR2 LQKENI. The CDR3 DNA sequence: TGTGCCAGCTCACGGCGTGGGGGGGCCGTTGAAAAACTGTTTTTT. Protein sequence: CASSRRGGAVEKLFF.

This chain joins TRBV4-1 and TRBJ2-1; unclear D gene. Germline CDR1 reads MGHRA; CDR2 reads YSYEKL. CDR3 length equals 11 residues. V was clipped by 2 bases and J by 6 bases, with 2 bases between them. The CDR3: CASSQPNEQFF. The CDR3 nucleotides read TGCGCCAGCAGCCAACCCAATGAGCAGTTCTTC.

The chain carries TRBV7-9 and TRBJ2-7; no definite D call. The CDR3 length is 14 residues. Looked up from germline, CDR1 is SEHNR and CDR2 is FQNEAQ (reference sequence). The V end lost 1 base, the J end lost 5 bases, and 12 bases lay between the germline ends. The DNA of the CDR3 is TGTGCCAGCAGCTTAGGATTAGGTTGGGACGAGCAGTACTTC. Translated: CASSLGLGWDEQYF.

This clone was detected a few times. The chain links TRBV29-1 to TRBJ2-7, with D perhaps TRBD1 (6 bases). Per germline, CDR1 SQVTM and CDR2 ANQGSEA. V shed 0 bases and J shed 5 bases, with 11 bases lying between them. CDR3 length: 13 amino acids. The CDR3 DNA sequence: TGCAGCGTTGAAGAGAGGGGGAAAAACGAGCAGTACTTC. It is translated as CSVEERGKNEQYF.

CDR3 sequence (DNA): TGTGCCAGCAGTGAGAGGGGGGCCAACGAGCAGTACTTC. It translates to CASSERGANEQYF. This chain links TRBV2 with TRBJ2-7; D assignment may be TRBD1 or TRBD2 (6 bases each). V was shortened by 3 bases and J by 5 bases, with 11 bases between the two germline ends. CDR1 is SNHLY, CDR2 FYNNEI, per germline. The CDR3 loop spans 13 amino acids.

The genes are TRBV9 and TRBJ1-1, with TRBD1 as a possible D gene (6 bases). The germline V gene encodes CDR1 SGDLS and CDR2 YYNGEE. Trimming cost V 4 bases and J 0 bases, with 10 bases left between them. This CDR3 region has 14 residues. CDR3 DNA: TGTGCCAGCAGCCCTCGACAGGTGAACACTGAAGCTTTCTTT. Its translation is CASSPRQVNTEAFF.

The rearrangement uses TRBV5-1 and TRBJ1-1, with D tentatively TRBD1 (5 bases). V was shortened by 0 bases and J by 6 bases, with 15 bases between the two germline ends. Germline V gene lookup returns CDR1 SGHRS and CDR2 YFSETQ. The CDR3 totals 15 residues. The CDR3 loop reads CASSLGSLTAAEAFF. The DNA of the CDR3 is TGCGCCAGCAGCTTGGGTAGTTTGACAGCGGCTGAAGCTTTCTTT.

A few counts support this clone. The V and J genes are TRBV6-4 and TRBJ2-3; 14 nucleotides line up with TRBD2. J was trimmed by 4 bases and V by 6 bases; bases with no gene match: 3. Germline CDR1 reads MRHNA; CDR2 reads SNTAGT. The CDR3 contains 15 residues. The CDR3 sequence: CASRSTSGGADTQYF. In DNA, the CDR3 is TGTGCCAGCAGATCGACTAGCGGGGGGGCAGATACGCAGTATTTT.

This clone has more than one count but fewer than ten. The rearrangement links TRBV19 to TRBJ1-4; 7 bases line up with TRBD1. The J segment lost 8 bases and the V segment lost 5 bases, leaving 8 bases of the junction unmatched. This CDR3 is built from 14 residues. Looked up from germline, CDR1 is LNHDA and CDR2 is SQIVND (reference sequence). The CDR3 nucleotides are TGTGCCAGTAGTTCACGACAGGGCAACGAAAAACTGTTTTTT. Its translation: CASSSRQGNEKLFF.

The chain recombines TRBV19 with TRBJ1-1, with D possibly TRBD1 on 5 matching bases. This CDR3 comprises 10 residues. The ends were cut back, 10 bases at V and 3 bases at J, with 6 bases in the middle. CDR1 is LNHDA and CDR2 is SQIVND in the germline V gene (reference sequence). CDR3 residues: CATRDTEAFF. The DNA of the CDR3 is TGTGCCACCAGGGACACTGAAGCTTTCTTT.

This clone was seen a few times. The V call is TRBV7-2, the J call TRBJ1-5, with D unclear. This CDR3 spans 16 amino acids. V lost 1 base and J 7 bases, leaving 17 bases between the germline ends. The germline V gene encodes CDR1 SGHTA and CDR2 FQGNSA. CDR3 loop: CASSLGGGGLRQPQHF. Written as DNA, the CDR3 is TGTGCCAGCAGCTTAGGAGGTGGAGGGCTCAGGCAGCCCCAGCATTTT.

This chain connects TRBV6-1 to TRBJ2-1; 9 bases fit TRBD2. The CDR3 is 15 residues long. Germline-derived CDR1 and CDR2 are MNHNS and SASEGT. The trim removed 7 bases at V and 4 bases at J, leaving 8 bases unmatched. The chain's CDR3 is CASIFSGGQYNEQFF. The CDR3 DNA follows: TGTGCCAGCATTTTTAGCGGGGGACAATACAATGAGCAGTTCTTC.

This clone has just a few counts. This chain connects TRBV9 to TRBJ2-3; D perhaps matches TRBD2 (6 bases). The V gene lost 3 bases and the J gene lost 0 bases, with 14 bases spanning the gap. The CDR3 is made up of 16 amino acids. From germline, CDR1 is SGDLS and CDR2 YYNGEE. The CDR3 bases are TGTGCCAGCAGCGGACGTAGCGGAACTAGCACAGATACGCAGTATTTT. This codes for CASSGRSGTSTDTQYF.

The chain carries TRBV13 and TRBJ2-7, with D perhaps TRBD1 (6 bases). There are 11 residues in the CDR3. V was clipped by 3 bases and J by 6 bases, with 6 bases between them. In germline, CDR1 is PRHDT, CDR2 FYEKMQ (reference sequence). CDR3 sequence reads: CASSFRGEQYF. The CDR3 DNA sequence: TGTGCCAGCAGCTTCAGGGGCGAGCAGTACTTC.

There are a few counts of this clone. This sequence joins TRBV28 and TRBJ2-2, with D maybe TRBD1 (6 bases). V was clipped by 6 bases and J by 4 bases, with 12 bases between them. CDR3 length equals 14 residues. Looked up from germline, CDR1 is MDHEN and CDR2 is SYDVKM. This CDR3 reads CASRPGQLTGELFF. CDR3 nucleotides: TGTGCCAGCAGGCCCGGACAGCTCACCGGGGAGCTGTTTTTT.